The 11 T cell receptor beta chains below were found in one sample sequenced in a study of CD8 T cells in ankylosing spondylitis. Points from the study as a whole: Blood of patients with ankylosing spondylitis appeared to be characterized by a TCR beta motif of several highly homologous variants.

TCRdb used MiXCR to reprocess the 5' RACE reads, holding one entry per CDR3 protein. Here the sample spans 500,000 to 550,000 distinct CDR3 sequences, 10% to 15% being singletons. These TCRs' antigens remain unknown. Sequenced input: blood, either unsorted or a sorted T cell fraction (not recorded which). The origin of the receptors is a male donor with ankylosing spondylitis.

The chain carries TRBV7-9 and TRBJ2-7; possibly TRBD2 for D (7 bases). The CDR3 is made up of 14 amino acids. Between the trimmed V and J ends, which lost 6 bases and 4 bases, there was a span of 16 bases. The germline V gene encodes CDR1 SEHNR and CDR2 FQNEAQ (reference sequence). DNA for the CDR3: TGTGCCAGCAGTCCAGGGGCTAGCGGTTACGAGCAGTACGTC. It yields the protein CASSPGASGYEQYV.

The gene calls are TRBV3-1 and TRBJ2-7, with D perhaps TRBD2 (6 bases). The CDR3 covers 14 residues. Germline assignment: CDR1 LGHDT and CDR2 YNNKEL (reference sequence). The V end lost 4 bases, the J end lost 4 bases, and 14 bases lay between the germline ends. The CDR3 sequence: CASSRASGRYEQYF. The CDR3 DNA sequence: TGTGCCAGCAGCCGGGCCTCAGGGAGGTACGAGCAGTACTTC.

This clonotype was detected a few times. The rearrangement uses TRBV12-3 or TRBV12-4 and TRBJ2-7; D is possibly TRBD2 (6 bases). This CDR3 is 15 amino acids long. Trimming stripped 8 bases from V and 0 bases from J, with 17 bases between. The CDR3, as DNA: TGTGCCAGCTCCGGACTGGGACTTAGCTCCTACGAGCAGTACTTC. Translating gives CASSGLGLSSYEQYF.

The table lists this clonotype with a count of one. The V gene is TRBV2, the J gene TRBJ2-7; D remains unclear. CDR3 length: 18 residues. Germline values: CDR1 SNHLY, CDR2 FYNNEI. The ends were cut back, 0 bases at V and 3 bases at J, with 21 bases in the middle. CDR3 sequence: CASSEAPRGTGHHYEQYV. For the CDR3, the DNA is TGTGCCAGCAGTGAAGCGCCACGAGGTACCGGCCACCACTACGAGCAGTACGTC.

J is TRBJ2-2 and V is TRBV20-1, with 7 bases matching TRBD1. Germline V gene lookup returns CDR1 DFQATT and CDR2 SNEGSKA (reference sequence). The CDR3 sequence is 16 residues long. V gave up 3 bases and J gave up 1 base; unmatched junction bases: 8. Here the CDR3 reads CSARKTGQKNTGELFF. CDR3 nucleotides: TGCAGTGCTAGGAAAACGGGACAGAAGAACACCGGGGAGCTGTTTTTT.

This clonotype has more than one count but fewer than ten. The rearrangement joins TRBV11-1 to TRBJ2-1; 7 bases match TRBD1. The ends lost 2 bases at V and 4 bases at J; junction bases unmatched: 20. The V gene's germline CDR1 is SGHAT and CDR2 FQDESV (reference sequence). This CDR3 spans 20 amino acids. Written as DNA, the CDR3 is TGTGCCAGCAGCTTACCAATAACGGACAGGCCAACAGGACTTTACAATGAGCAGTTCTTC. Translating it yields CASSLPITDRPTGLYNEQFF. Based on the CDR3 plus reference TRBV11-1 and TRBJ2-1, the full variable domain is EAEVAQSPRYKITEKSQAVAFWCDPISGHATLYWYRQILGQGPELLVQFQDESVVDDSQLPKDRFSAERLKGVDSTLKIQPAELGDSAMYLCASSLPITDRPTGLYNEQFFGPGTRLTVL.

The chain uses TRBV7-6 and TRBJ2-5; D ambiguous. Between the trimmed V and J ends, which lost 2 bases and 4 bases, there was a span of 14 bases. The germline CDR1 and CDR2 sequences are SGHVS and FNYEAQ. The CDR3 loop spans 15 amino acids. The CDR3 here is CASSLSETRAETQYF. CDR3 DNA: TGTGCCAGCAGCTTAAGTGAAACGCGAGCAGAGACCCAGTACTTC.

In its sample, this clonotype was seen a few times. The chain combines TRBV18 with TRBJ1-2, with D possibly TRBD1 on 5 matching bases. The CDR3 contains 15 residues. V lost 0 bases and J 8 bases, leaving 16 bases between the germline ends. Looked up from germline, CDR1 is KGHSH and CDR2 is LQKENI. DNA for the CDR3: TGTGCCAGCTCACCACCGAATTGGGGACCGCACGGCTACACCTTC. Its protein product is CASSPPNWGPHGYTF.

The chain uses TRBV6-1 and TRBJ1-5, with D unclear. This CDR3 is built from 16 residues. Trimming stripped 6 bases from V and 1 base from J, with 16 bases between. CDR1 and CDR2 (germline): MNHNS, SASEGT. The chain's CDR3 is CASSRGPPGSNQPQHF. CDR3 DNA: TGTGCCAGCAGCCGTGGACCCCCCGGGAGCAATCAGCCCCAGCATTTT.

This clonotype was detected a few times. The chain has TRBV6-1 and TRBJ2-5; 9 nucleotides match TRBD1. Germline CDR1 is MNHNS and CDR2 is SASEGT. V gave up 1 base and J gave up 5 bases; unmatched junction bases: 11. This CDR3 is built from 17 residues. The CDR3 is CASSEGVTGGSYETQYF. Here the CDR3 DNA reads TGTGCCAGCAGTGAAGGAGTGACAGGGGGTTCTTACGAGACCCAGTACTTC.

This clonotype was detected ten times or more. The rearrangement uses TRBV24-1 and TRBJ2-3, with D tentatively TRBD1 (5 bases). V was trimmed by 7 bases and J by 1 base, leaving 17 bases between them. The CDR3 is 16 amino acids. Germline lookup yields CDR1 KGHDR and CDR2 SFDVKD. The CDR3 DNA sequence: TGTGCCACCAGCCGATCCAGGGTGTTCGGCACAGATACGCAGTATTTT. Amino acid sequence: CATSRSRVFGTDTQYF.